This T cell receptor (beta chain) derives from a study of immune evolution from preneoplasia to lung adenocarcinoma. Overall study findings and caveats: From normal lung to invasive adenocarcinoma, top clone frequencies appeared to decrease.

Macro-dissection enriched premalignant or tumor cells before nucleic acid extraction. The sample holds a few counts of this clone. Its antigen is as yet unknown. This table comes from immunoSEQ multiplex PCR, and its TCRdb copy is limited to in-frame clones, with some not included. This table holds about 4,900 clones, less than 80% found once. Trimming cost V 0 bases and J 7 bases, with 13 bases left between them. CDR1 and CDR2 (germline): GTSNPN, SVGIG (reference sequence). The CDR3 extends over 14 amino acids. Sequencing used FFPE minimally invasive lung adenocarcinoma tissue. The V and J genes are TRBV30 and TRBJ1-5, with D perhaps matching TRBD1 (5 bases). This clonotype originated in an older person with lung adenocarcinoma. CDR3 region: CAWSVTGLRQPQHF. The CDR3 coding sequence is TGTGCCTGGAGTGTAACAGGCCTTCGGCAGCCCCAGCATTTT.